Each of the 29 T cell receptor beta chains below was sequenced from the same sample in a study of shared clonotypes between healthy human individuals. Method: immunoSEQ multiplex PCR; TCRdb's copy keeps in-frame clones and lacks some. The data contain over a million clones, 95% to 97% of them singletons. Sequencing was performed on naive CD4+ T cells sorted from blood. Subset of the sample: CD45RA+ positively selected. The receptors here all came from a man aged 25 to 45 in good health.

V gene TRBV10-3 combines with J gene TRBJ1-2; maybe TRBD1 (6 bases). Between the trimmed V and J ends, which lost 3 bases and 4 bases, there was a span of 15 bases. CDR3 length: 15 amino acids. CDR1 is ENHRY and CDR2 is SYGVKD in the germline V gene. CDR3 in DNA: TGTGCCATCAGTGACCTAAAGGGGGAGCCCTATGGCTACACCTTC. This encodes CAISDLKGEPYGYTF.

The chain links TRBV28 to TRBJ2-7; 7 bases line up with TRBD2. CDR3 length: 15 residues. V trimming: 6 bases; J trimming: 5 bases; junction bases outside the gene matches: 13. The germline V gene encodes CDR1 MDHEN and CDR2 SYDVKM. The CDR3 coding sequence is TGTGCCAGCAGCCAACTTGTGGGAGGGAGGGACGAGCAGTACTTC. Its protein is CASSQLVGGRDEQYF.

This clone was counted a single time. The J gene is TRBJ2-5, the V gene TRBV9; 11 nucleotides agree with TRBD2. Germline CDR1 SGDLS, CDR2 YYNGEE. The junction had 13 bases not matched to a gene; V was cut back by 3 bases and J by 9 bases. CDR3 length: 16 amino acids. DNA for the CDR3: TGTGCCAGCAGCGAGGGGGGGACTAGCGGTCGGGAGGCCCAGTACTTC. Amino acids: CASSEGGTSGREAQYF.

A single count supports this clone. The chain recombines TRBV7-2 with TRBJ2-1; 11 nucleotides line up with TRBD2. Germline CDR1 and CDR2: SGHTA and FQGNSA. There are 16 residues in the CDR3. V dropped 0 bases and J dropped 10; count of bases not matched to a gene: 8. CDR3 bases: TGTGCCAGCAGCTTAGCTGTAGCGGGGGGGCTTAGGGAGCAGTTCTTC. This sequence encodes CASSLAVAGGLREQFF.

This sequence joins TRBV5-8 and TRBJ2-7; D remains unclear. Trimming pared 0 bases from V and 5 bases from J, leaving 15 bases between. Germline CDR1 is SGHTS and CDR2 is YDEGEE. The CDR3 totals 15 residues. CDR3 loop: CASSLEVRMIDEQYF. DNA for the CDR3: TGTGCCAGCAGCTTGGAGGTCCGGATGATCGACGAGCAGTACTTC.

This chain connects TRBV14 to TRBJ2-5, with 8 bases fitting TRBD1. There are 15 residues in the CDR3. Per the germline V gene, CDR1 is SGHDN and CDR2 is FVKESK. V shed 4 bases, J shed 0 bases, and the junction held 4 bases outside the gene matches. CDR3 coding DNA: TGTGCCAGCAGCCGGCGGACAGGGTACCAAGAGACCCAGTACTTC. Protein product: CASSRRTGYQETQYF.

The rearrangement uses TRBV7-3 and TRBJ2-2; no definite D call. This CDR3 has 12 amino acids. Germline V lookup: CDR1 SGHTA, CDR2 FQGTGA. V was trimmed by 1 base and J by 6 bases, leaving 3 bases between them. CDR3 residues: CASSLRAGELFF. For the CDR3, the DNA is TGTGCCAGCAGCTTAAGGGCCGGGGAGCTGTTTTTT.

To note about this clone: Other DNA sequences from this sample encode an identical CDR3 as well. The V gene is TRBV5-1, the J gene TRBJ2-1; D assignment may be TRBD1 or TRBD2 (5 bases each). The CDR3 has 16 residues. The germline gives CDR1 SGHRS, CDR2 YFSETQ. Trimming removed 3 bases at V and 9 bases at J, with 22 bases between. The CDR3 bases are TGCGCCAGCAGCTCCCTCGGGGCCCCCTCTTTGGGTGAGCAGTTCTTC. Protein sequence: CASSSLGAPSLGEQFF.

With regard to this clone: A read error may produce the germline difference seen at one junction end. The chain combines TRBV7-7 with TRBJ2-5; D is unresolved. CDR3 length: 16 residues. CDR1 SSHAT and CDR2 FNYEAQ come from the germline V gene (reference sequence). The CDR3 sequence is CASSSRATTSWETQYF. The CDR3 DNA is TGTGCTAGCAGCTCCCGAGCGACAACCTCCTGGGAGACCCAGTACTTC.

The genes are TRBV7-1 and TRBJ1-1; weak D call: TRBD1 (6 bases). TRBV7-1 is marked as an open reading frame, function uncertain. V lost 4 bases and J 5 bases, leaving 17 bases between the germline ends. CDR3 length: 15 residues. CDR3 coding DNA: TGTGCCAGCAGCTTACAGAACAGGGTCGGAACTGAAGCTTTCTTT. This codes for CASSLQNRVGTEAFF.

The count of this clone is one. The gene calls are TRBV10-3 and TRBJ1-4; D remains unclear. CDR1 is ENHRY and CDR2 is SYGVKD in the germline V gene. V was shortened by 7 bases and J by 4 bases, with 10 bases between the two germline ends. The CDR3 length is 13 residues. The CDR3 sequence: CAINARINEKLFF. The CDR3 nucleotides are TGTGCCATCAACGCCAGGATTAATGAAAAACTGTTTTTT.

This clone was recorded once. The rearrangement uses TRBV27 and TRBJ2-2; TRBD2 aligns across 8 bases. The germline gives CDR1 MNHEY, CDR2 SMNVEV (reference sequence). With 7 bases clipped from V and 7 bases from J, the junction kept 5 bases outside the gene matches. The CDR3 consists of 13 residues. CDR3 loop: CASKSGRDGELFF. Here the CDR3 DNA reads TGTGCCAGCAAGAGCGGGAGAGACGGGGAGCTGTTTTTT.

This chain connects TRBV5-5 to TRBJ2-7, with 10 bases matching TRBD2. The CDR3 extends over 15 amino acids. Germline assignment: CDR1 SGHKS and CDR2 YYEKEE (reference sequence). V dropped 1 base and J dropped 7; count of bases not matched to a gene: 8. Here the CDR3 reads CASSLFVSGGSEQYF. CDR3 DNA: TGTGCCAGCAGCTTGTTCGTTAGCGGGGGGTCAGAGCAGTACTTC.

This rearrangement joins TRBV19 to TRBJ1-5; perhaps TRBD1 as D (6 bases). Germline CDR1 reads LNHDA; CDR2 reads SQIVND (reference sequence). V was cut by 8 bases and J by 5 bases, with 22 bases left in between. CDR3 size: 16 residues. The CDR3 DNA reads TGTGCCAGTTCCGTGGGTTTAAATGGGGGGCATCAGCCCCAGCATTTT. Protein: CASSVGLNGGHQPQHF.

The gene calls are TRBV5-5 and TRBJ2-1; 7 bases align to TRBD2. V gave up 0 bases and J gave up 7 bases; unmatched junction bases: 10. This CDR3 is built from 16 residues. Germline V gene lookup returns CDR1 SGHKS and CDR2 YYEKEE (reference sequence). CDR3 amino acids: CASSLAGRLGRNEQFF. CDR3 nucleotides: TGTGCCAGCAGCTTGGCCGGGAGGCTGGGCAGGAATGAGCAGTTCTTC.

The chain has TRBV9 and TRBJ2-3; D unresolved. The V and J ends lost 4 bases and 8 bases respectively, with 11 bases between them. The CDR3 totals 12 residues. Germline values: CDR1 SGDLS, CDR2 YYNGEE. CDR3 sequence: CASSPDPGTQYF. For the CDR3, the DNA is TGTGCCAGCAGCCCGGACCCCGGTACGCAGTATTTT.

In its sample, this clone was seen once. The chain recombines TRBV13 with TRBJ2-7; TRBD1 matches at 8 bases. Germline lookup yields CDR1 PRHDT and CDR2 FYEKMQ (reference sequence). V lost 0 bases, J lost 4 bases, and 8 bases stayed unmatched. CDR3 length: 16 amino acids. The CDR3 nucleotides read TGTGCCAGCAGCTTAGGCCTGCAGGGGGCGCAATACGAGCAGTACTTC. Amino acids: CASSLGLQGAQYEQYF. Full variable domain (outside the CDR3, taken from reference TRBV13 and TRBJ2-7): AAGVIQSPRHLIKEKRETATLKCYPIPRHDTVYWYQQGPGQDPQFLISFYEKMQSDKGSIPDRFSAQQFSDYHSELNMSSLELGDSALYFCASSLGLQGAQYEQYFGPGTRLTVT.

The V and J genes are TRBV5-1 and TRBJ1-5, with D possibly matching TRBD1 (6 bases). This CDR3 is 18 amino acids long. V was shortened by 5 bases and J by 9 bases, with 30 bases between the two germline ends. Germline assignment: CDR1 SGHRS and CDR2 YFSETQ. Here the CDR3 DNA reads TGCGCCAGCAGACTCCGACAGGTCCGGGGGCATCGAATTCGGCCCCAGCATTTT. Amino acids: CASRLRQVRGHRIRPQHF.

This sequence joins TRBV29-1 and TRBJ1-1; the match to TRBD1 covers 7 bases. The V gene's germline CDR1 is SQVTM and CDR2 ANQGSEA. The CDR3 length is 11 residues. V shed 5 bases, J shed 7 bases, and the junction held 4 bases outside the gene matches. The CDR3 region is CSVKRTGEAFF. The CDR3, as DNA: TGCAGCGTTAAGAGGACAGGTGAAGCTTTCTTT.

This chain joins TRBV11-2 and TRBJ2-7; tentative D call: TRBD1 (7 bases). The CDR3 is 16 amino acids. CDR1 is SGHAT and CDR2 is FQNNGV in the germline V gene. V lost 8 bases to trimming and J lost 6 bases, with 26 bases between them. In DNA, the CDR3 is TGTGCCAGCCTCCCGCTAAGCCAGGGGGGATTTTCCGAGCAGTACTTC. Its translation: CASLPLSQGGFSEQYF.

V is TRBV28 and J is TRBJ1-4; D is ambiguous. The length of the CDR3 is 12 residues. The germline V and J ends were trimmed by 2 bases and 8 bases, with 6 bases remaining between them. Germline CDR1 MDHEN, CDR2 SYDVKM. CDR3 protein: CASSLVVEKLFF. In nucleotides, the CDR3 is TGTGCCAGCAGTTTAGTGGTGGAAAAACTGTTTTTT.

This clone was counted between two and nine times. Other DNA sequences in this specimen translate into the identical CDR3. This chain connects TRBV18 to TRBJ2-5; D is unclear. The germline gives CDR1 KGHSH, CDR2 LQKENI. The CDR3 has 12 residues. V lost 0 bases to trimming and J lost 4 bases, with 3 bases between them. The CDR3 protein is CASSPPGETQYF. The CDR3 DNA sequence: TGTGCCAGCTCACCACCAGGAGAGACCCAGTACTTC.

This chain joins TRBV5-1 and TRBJ2-1; 12 nucleotides match TRBD2. The CDR3 totals 16 residues. Trimming at V came to 4 bases and at J to 7 bases, leaving 9 bases not matched to a gene. Germline values: CDR1 SGHRS, CDR2 YFSETQ. CDR3 sequence: CASSGTTSGSTNEQFF. DNA of the CDR3: TGCGCCAGCAGCGGGACGACTAGCGGGAGTACAAATGAGCAGTTCTTC.

V is TRBV5-6 and J is TRBJ1-2, with a weak D call TRBD1 (5 bases). CDR1 and CDR2 from the germline V gene are SGHDT and YYEEEE. Between the trimmed V and J ends, which lost 2 bases and 6 bases, there was a span of 17 bases. The CDR3 is 15 residues long. This CDR3 is CASSFPPDRGDGYTF. The DNA for the CDR3 is TGTGCCAGCAGCTTTCCCCCTGACAGAGGGGATGGCTACACCTTC.

V gene TRBV2 combines with J gene TRBJ2-2; TRBD2 matches at 9 bases. J lost 2 bases, V lost 7 bases, and 5 bases had no gene match. The CDR3 length is 15 residues. The germline CDR1 and CDR2 sequences are SNHLY and FYNNEI. DNA of the CDR3: TGTGCCAGCACCCTAGCGGGACGCAACACCGGGGAGCTGTTTTTT. This sequence encodes CASTLAGRNTGELFF.

The V call is TRBV5-1, the J call TRBJ2-1; 7 nucleotides line up with TRBD2. V shed 7 bases, J shed 9 bases, and the junction held 13 bases outside the gene matches. CDR3 length: 14 residues. Per germline, CDR1 SGHRS and CDR2 YFSETQ. The CDR3 is CASFPRLSGGEQFF. The CDR3 DNA sequence: TGCGCCAGCTTTCCCCGCCTCTCGGGGGGTGAGCAGTTCTTC.

The gene calls are TRBV15 and TRBJ1-5; 7 bases are shared with TRBD1. CDR1 and CDR2 (germline): LNHNV, YYDKDF (reference sequence). The length of the CDR3 is 14 residues. The V segment lost 1 base and the J segment 4 bases; nucleotides outside the gene matches: 1. The CDR3 sequence: CATSRAGGNQPQHF. CDR3 nucleotides: TGTGCCACCAGCAGAGCAGGGGGAAATCAGCCCCAGCATTTT.

The V call is TRBV5-8, the J call TRBJ1-3; possible D gene TRBD1, 5 bases. Germline CDR1 SGHTS, CDR2 YDEGEE. This CDR3 comprises 15 residues. With 5 bases removed from V and 0 bases from J, the gap between germline ends came to 12 bases. The CDR3 bases are TGTGCCAGCAGTTACGACAGAGACTCTGGAAACACCATATATTTT. It codes for CASSYDRDSGNTIYF.

The rearrangement links TRBV20-1 to TRBJ2-1; no reliable D call. Deletions cut 5 bases from V and 12 bases from J, with 11 bases between. CDR3 size: 10 residues. Per germline, CDR1 DFQATT and CDR2 SNEGSKA (reference sequence). DNA for the CDR3: TGCAGTGCTCAGGTAGGACGGCAGTTCTTC. It encodes CSAQVGRQFF.